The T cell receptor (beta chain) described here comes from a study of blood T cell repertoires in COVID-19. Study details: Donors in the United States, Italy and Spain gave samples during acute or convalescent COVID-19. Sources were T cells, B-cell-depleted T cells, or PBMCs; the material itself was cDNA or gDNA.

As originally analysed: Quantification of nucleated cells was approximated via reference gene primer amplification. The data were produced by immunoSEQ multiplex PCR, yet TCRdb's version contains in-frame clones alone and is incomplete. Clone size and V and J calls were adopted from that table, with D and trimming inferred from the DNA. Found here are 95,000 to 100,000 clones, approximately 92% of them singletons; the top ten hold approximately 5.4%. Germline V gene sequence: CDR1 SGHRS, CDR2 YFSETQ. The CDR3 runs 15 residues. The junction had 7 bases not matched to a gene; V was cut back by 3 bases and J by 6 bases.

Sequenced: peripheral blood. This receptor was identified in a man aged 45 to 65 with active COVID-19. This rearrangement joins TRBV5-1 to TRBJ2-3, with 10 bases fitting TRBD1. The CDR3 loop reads CASSWGTGAEDTQYF. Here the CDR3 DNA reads TGCGCCAGCAGCTGGGGGACAGGGGCGGAGGATACGCAGTATTTT.